This entry is about one TCR beta chain. Its antigen is unidentified. The data stem from a study of cytomegalovirus exposure and HLA in healthy donors. Study-level findings and limits: In an earlier analysis, productive rearrangement rates for most beta V segments clustered near 87% or 30%.

All the people who gave samples were healthy bone marrow donors. 13 Jbeta primers and 60 Vbeta primers were used for the PCR. Per the original data handling: Later work found 80 million or so unique TCR beta chains, with 9.5 million to 11 million shared. Here immunoSEQ multiplex PCR was the method, and the copy in TCRdb shows in-frame clones only, minus some. V, J and clone size derive from that table, while D and trimming were established from the DNA sequence. The sample carries hundreds of thousands of clones, 77% recorded once. What was sequenced was PBMCs. This clonotype was obtained from a woman aged 55-70 years in good health and CMV-seropositive.

CDR3 residues: CASSLTQGNQPQHF. CDR3 sequence (DNA): TGTGCCAGCAGCTTGACACAGGGAAATCAGCCCCAGCATTTT. V gene TRBV7-2 combines with J gene TRBJ1-5; D perhaps matches TRBD1 (6 bases). This CDR3 comprises 14 residues. Trimming left V 3 bases short and J 4 bases short, with 10 bases between. Germline V CDR1 and CDR2: SGHTA, FQGNSA.